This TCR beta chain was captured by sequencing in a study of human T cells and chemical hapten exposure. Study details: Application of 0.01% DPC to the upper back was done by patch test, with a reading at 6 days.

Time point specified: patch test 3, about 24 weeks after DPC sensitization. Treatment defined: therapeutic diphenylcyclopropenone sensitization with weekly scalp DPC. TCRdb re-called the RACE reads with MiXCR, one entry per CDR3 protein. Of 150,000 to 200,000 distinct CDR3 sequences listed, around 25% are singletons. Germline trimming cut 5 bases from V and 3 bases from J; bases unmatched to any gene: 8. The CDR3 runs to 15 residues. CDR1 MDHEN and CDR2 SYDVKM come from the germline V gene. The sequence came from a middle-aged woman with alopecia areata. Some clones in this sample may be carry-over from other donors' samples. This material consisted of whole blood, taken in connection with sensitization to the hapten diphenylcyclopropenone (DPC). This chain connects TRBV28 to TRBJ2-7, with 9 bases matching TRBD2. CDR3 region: CASSGLLAGHYEQYF. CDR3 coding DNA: TGTGCCAGCAGTGGACTCCTAGCGGGGCACTACGAGCAGTACTTC.